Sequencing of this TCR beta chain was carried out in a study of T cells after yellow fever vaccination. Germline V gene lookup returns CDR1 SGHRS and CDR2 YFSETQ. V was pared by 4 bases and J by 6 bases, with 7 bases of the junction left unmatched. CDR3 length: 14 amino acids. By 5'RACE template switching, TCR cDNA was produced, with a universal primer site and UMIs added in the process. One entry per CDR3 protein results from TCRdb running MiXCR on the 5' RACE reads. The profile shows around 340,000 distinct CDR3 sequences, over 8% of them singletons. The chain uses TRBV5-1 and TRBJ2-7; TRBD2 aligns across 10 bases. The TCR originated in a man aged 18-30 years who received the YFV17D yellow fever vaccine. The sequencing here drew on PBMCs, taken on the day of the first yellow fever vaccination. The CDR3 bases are TGCGCCAGCAGCCTAGCGGGGGACTCTCCCGAGCAGTACGTC. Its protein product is CASSLAGDSPEQYV.